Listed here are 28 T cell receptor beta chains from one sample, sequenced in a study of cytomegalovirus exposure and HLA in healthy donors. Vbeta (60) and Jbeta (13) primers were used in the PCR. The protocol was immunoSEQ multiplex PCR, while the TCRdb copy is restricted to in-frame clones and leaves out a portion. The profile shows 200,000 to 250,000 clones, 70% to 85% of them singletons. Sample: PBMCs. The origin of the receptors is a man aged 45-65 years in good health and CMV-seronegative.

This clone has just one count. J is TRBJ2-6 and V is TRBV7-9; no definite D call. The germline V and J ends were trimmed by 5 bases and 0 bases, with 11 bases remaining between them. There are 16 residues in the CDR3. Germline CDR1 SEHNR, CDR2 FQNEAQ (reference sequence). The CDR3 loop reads CASSNLLSSGANVLTF. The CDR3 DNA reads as TGTGCCAGCAGCAACCTCCTGAGCTCTGGGGCCAACGTCCTGACTTTC.

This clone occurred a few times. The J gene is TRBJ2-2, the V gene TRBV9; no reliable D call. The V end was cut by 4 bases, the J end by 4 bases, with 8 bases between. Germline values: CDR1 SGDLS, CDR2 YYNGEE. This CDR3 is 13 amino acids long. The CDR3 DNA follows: TGTGCCAGCAGCCGTTACACCACCGGGGAGCTGTTTTTT. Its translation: CASSRYTTGELFF.

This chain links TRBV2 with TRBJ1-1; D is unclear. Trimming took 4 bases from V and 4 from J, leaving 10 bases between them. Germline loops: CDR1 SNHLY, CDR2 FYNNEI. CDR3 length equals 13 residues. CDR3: CASSGSGFTEAFF. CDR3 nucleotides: TGTGCCAGCAGTGGATCAGGATTCACTGAAGCTTTCTTT.

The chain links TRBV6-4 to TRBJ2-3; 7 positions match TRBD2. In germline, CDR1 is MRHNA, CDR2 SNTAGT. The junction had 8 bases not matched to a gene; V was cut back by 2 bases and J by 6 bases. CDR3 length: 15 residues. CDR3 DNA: TGTGCCAGCAGTGACGGTGCGGGAGACTTCGATACGCAGTATTTT. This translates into CASSDGAGDFDTQYF.

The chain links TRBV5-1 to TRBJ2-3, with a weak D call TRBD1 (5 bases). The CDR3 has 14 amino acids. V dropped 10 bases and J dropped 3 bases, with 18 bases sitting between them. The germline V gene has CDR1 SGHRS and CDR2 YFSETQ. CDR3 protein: CASRSRGGTDTQYF. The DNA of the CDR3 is TGCGCCTCTAGGAGTAGGGGTGGGACAGATACGCAGTATTTT.

This chain's CDR3 is CAIRAGQGLSSPLHF. In nucleotides, the CDR3 is TGTGCCATCAGGGCAGGACAGGGCTTATCGTCACCCCTCCACTTT. The V and J genes are TRBV10-3 and TRBJ1-6, with 8 positions matching TRBD1. The CDR3 sequence is 15 residues long. Germline assignment: CDR1 ENHRY and CDR2 SYGVKD. The V segment lost 6 bases and the J segment 10 bases; nucleotides outside the gene matches: 11.

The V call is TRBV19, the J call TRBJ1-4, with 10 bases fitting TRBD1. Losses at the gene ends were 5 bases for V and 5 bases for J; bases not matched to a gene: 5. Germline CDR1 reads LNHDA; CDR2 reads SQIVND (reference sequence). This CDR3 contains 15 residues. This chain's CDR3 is CASSEPGQGNEKLFF. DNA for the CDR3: TGTGCCAGTAGTGAGCCGGGACAGGGGAATGAAAAACTGTTTTTT.

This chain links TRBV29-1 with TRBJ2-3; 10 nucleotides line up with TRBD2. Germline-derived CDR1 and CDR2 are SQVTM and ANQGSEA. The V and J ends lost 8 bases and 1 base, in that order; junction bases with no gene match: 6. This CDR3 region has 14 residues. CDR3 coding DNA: TGCAGCCATACCGGACTAGCGGGCACAGATACGCAGTATTTT. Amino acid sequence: CSHTGLAGTDTQYF.

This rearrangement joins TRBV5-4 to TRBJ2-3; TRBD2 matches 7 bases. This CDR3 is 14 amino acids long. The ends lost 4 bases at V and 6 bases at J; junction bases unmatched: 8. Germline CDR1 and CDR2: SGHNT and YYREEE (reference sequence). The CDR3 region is CASSVYGRSDTQYF. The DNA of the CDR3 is TGTGCCAGCAGCGTGTACGGGAGGTCCGATACGCAGTATTTT.

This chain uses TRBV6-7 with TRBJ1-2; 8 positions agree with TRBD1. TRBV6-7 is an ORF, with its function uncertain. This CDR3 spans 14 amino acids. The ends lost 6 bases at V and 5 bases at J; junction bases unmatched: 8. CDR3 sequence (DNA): TGTGCCAGCAGCAGAGACAGGGGCTGGTATGGCTACACCTTC. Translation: CASSRDRGWYGYTF.

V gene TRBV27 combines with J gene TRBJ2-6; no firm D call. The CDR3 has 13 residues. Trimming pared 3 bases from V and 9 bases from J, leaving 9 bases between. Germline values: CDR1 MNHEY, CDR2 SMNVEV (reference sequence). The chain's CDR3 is CASSFGIYNVLTF. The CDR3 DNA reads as TGTGCCAGCAGTTTTGGTATCTACAACGTCCTGACTTTC.

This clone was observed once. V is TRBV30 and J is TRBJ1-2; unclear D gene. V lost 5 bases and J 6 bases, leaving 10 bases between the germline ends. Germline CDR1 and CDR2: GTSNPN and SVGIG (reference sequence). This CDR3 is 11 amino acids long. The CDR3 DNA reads TGTGCCTGGGGCCCAACCCATGGCTACACCTTC. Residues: CAWGPTHGYTF.

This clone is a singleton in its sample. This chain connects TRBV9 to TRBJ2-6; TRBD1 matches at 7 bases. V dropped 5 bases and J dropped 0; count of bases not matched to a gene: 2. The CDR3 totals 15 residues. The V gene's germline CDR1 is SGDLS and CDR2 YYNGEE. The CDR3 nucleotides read TGTGCCAGCAGAACAGGGGTCTCTGGGGCCAACGTCCTGACTTTC. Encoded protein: CASRTGVSGANVLTF.

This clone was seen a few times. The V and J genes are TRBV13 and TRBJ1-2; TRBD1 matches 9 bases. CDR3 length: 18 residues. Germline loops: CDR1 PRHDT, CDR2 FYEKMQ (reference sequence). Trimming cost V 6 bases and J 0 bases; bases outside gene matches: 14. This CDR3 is CASSRPGTGNQANYGYTF. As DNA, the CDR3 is TGTGCCAGCAGTCGACCCGGGACAGGGAATCAAGCTAACTATGGCTACACCTTC.

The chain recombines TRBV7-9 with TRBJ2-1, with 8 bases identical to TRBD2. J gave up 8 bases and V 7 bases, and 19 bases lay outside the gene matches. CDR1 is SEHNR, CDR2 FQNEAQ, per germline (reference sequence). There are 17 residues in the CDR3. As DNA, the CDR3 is TGTGCCAGCAACTCAAACCTAGGGAGCGGGAGTTCAGATGAGCAGTTCTTC. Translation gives CASNSNLGSGSSDEQFF.

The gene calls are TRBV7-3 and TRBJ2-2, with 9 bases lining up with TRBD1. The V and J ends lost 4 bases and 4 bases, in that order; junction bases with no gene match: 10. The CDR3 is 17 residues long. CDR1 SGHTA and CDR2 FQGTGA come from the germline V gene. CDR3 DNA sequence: TGTGCCAGCAGCTCCCCGAGGGGACAGGGAATCACCGGGGAGCTGTTTTTT. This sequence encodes CASSSPRGQGITGELFF. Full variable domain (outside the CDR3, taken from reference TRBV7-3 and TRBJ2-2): GAGVSQTPSNKVTEKGKYVELRCDPISGHTALYWYRQSLGQGPEFLIYFQGTGAADDSGLPNDRFFAVRPEGSVSTLKIQRTERGDSAVYLCASSSPRGQGITGELFFGEGSRLTVL.

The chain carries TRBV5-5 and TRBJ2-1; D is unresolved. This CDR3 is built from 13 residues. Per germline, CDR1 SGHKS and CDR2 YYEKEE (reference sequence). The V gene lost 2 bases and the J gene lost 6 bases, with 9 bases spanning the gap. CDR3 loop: CASSFGASNEQFF. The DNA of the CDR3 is TGTGCCAGCAGCTTTGGAGCGAGCAATGAGCAGTTCTTC.

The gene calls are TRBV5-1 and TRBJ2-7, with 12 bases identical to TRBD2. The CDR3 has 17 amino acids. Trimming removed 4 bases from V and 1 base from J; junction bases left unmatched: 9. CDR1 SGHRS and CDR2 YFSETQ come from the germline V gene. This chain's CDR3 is CASSLGLAGPTSYEQYF. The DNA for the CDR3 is TGCGCCAGCAGCCTAGGACTAGCGGGACCCACGTCCTACGAGCAGTACTTC.

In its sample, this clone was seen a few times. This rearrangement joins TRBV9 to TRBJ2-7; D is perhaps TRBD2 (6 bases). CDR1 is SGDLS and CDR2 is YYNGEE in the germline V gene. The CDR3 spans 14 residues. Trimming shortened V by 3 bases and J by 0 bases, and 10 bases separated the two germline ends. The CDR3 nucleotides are TGTGCCAGCAGCGATAGCGGAAGCTCCTACGAGCAGTACTTC. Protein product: CASSDSGSSYEQYF. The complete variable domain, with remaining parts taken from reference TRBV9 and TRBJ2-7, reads DSGVTQTPKHLITATGQRVTLRCSPRSGDLSVYWYQQSLDQGLQFLIQYYNGEERAKGNILERFSAQQFPDLHSELNLSSLELGDSALYFCASSDSGSSYEQYFGPGTRLTVT.

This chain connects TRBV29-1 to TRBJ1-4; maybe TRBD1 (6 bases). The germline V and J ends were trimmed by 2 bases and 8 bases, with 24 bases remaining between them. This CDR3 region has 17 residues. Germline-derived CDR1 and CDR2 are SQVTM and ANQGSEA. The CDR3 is CSVEWRPQTGETEKLFF. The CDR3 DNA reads TGCAGCGTTGAATGGCGTCCCCAGACAGGAGAAACCGAAAAACTGTTTTTT.

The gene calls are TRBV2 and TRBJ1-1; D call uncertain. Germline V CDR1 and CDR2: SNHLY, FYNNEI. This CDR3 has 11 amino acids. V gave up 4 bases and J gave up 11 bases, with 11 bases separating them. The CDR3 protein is CASSVVELAFF. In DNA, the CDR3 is TGTGCCAGCAGTGTAGTAGAGTTGGCTTTCTTT.

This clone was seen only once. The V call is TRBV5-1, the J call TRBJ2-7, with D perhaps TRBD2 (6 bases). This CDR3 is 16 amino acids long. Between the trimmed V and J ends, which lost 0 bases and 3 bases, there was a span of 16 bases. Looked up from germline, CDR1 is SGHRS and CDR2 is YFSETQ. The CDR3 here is CASSLAPSADFYEQYF. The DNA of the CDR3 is TGCGCCAGCAGCTTGGCCCCTAGCGCCGATTTCTACGAGCAGTACTTC.

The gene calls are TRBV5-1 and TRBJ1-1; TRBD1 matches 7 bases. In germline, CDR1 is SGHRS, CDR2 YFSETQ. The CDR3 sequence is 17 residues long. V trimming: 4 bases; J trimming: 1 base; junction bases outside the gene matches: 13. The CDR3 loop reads CASSLGQPKGQNTEAFF. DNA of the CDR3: TGCGCCAGCAGCCTGGGACAGCCGAAAGGACAGAACACTGAAGCTTTCTTT.

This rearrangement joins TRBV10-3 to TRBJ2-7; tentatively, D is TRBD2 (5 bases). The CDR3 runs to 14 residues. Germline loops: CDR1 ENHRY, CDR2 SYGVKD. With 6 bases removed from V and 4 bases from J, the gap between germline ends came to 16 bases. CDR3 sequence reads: CAIRESGVSYEQYF. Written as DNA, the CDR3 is TGTGCCATCAGGGAATCCGGGGTATCATACGAGCAGTACTTC.

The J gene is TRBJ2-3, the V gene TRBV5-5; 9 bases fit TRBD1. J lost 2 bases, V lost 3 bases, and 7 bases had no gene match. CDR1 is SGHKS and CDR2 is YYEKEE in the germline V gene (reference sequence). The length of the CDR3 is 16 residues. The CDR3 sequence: CASSYGQGWSTDTQYF. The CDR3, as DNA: TGTGCCAGCAGCTACGGACAGGGGTGGTCCACAGATACGCAGTATTTT.

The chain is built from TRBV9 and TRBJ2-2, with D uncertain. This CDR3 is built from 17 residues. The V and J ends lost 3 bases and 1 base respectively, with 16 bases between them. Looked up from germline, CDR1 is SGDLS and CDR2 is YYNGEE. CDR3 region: CASSGGRKTLNTGELFF. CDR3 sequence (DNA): TGTGCCAGCAGCGGTGGAAGGAAGACTCTGAACACCGGGGAGCTGTTTTTT.

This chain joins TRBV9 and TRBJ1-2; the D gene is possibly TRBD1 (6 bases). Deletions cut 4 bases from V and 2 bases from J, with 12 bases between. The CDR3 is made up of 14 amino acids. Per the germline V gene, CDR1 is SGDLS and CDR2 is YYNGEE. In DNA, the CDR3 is TGTGCCAGCAGCCCCCTCGGACAGAACTATGGCTACACCTTC. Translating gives CASSPLGQNYGYTF.

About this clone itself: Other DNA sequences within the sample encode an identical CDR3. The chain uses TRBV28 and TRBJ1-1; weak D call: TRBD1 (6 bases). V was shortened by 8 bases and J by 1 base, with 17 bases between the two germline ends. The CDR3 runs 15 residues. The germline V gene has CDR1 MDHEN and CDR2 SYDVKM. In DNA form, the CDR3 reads TGTGCCAGCTCCGATCCCAGGGGAAAGAACACTGAAGCTTTCTTT. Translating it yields CASSDPRGKNTEAFF.